The sequence of this TCR beta chain was determined in a study of Ad26.COV2.S vaccination and SARS-CoV-2 variants. The wider study: Donor allocation was to the COV1001 Ad26.COV2.S trial arm.

TCRdb's copy holds only in-frame clones and misses some; the assay was immunoSEQ multiplex PCR. The sample contains 300,000 to 400,000 clones, roughly 91% of which appear only once. Comments on this clone: Its antigen is still unknown.

As for treatment: around 19 received Ad26.COV2.S at low or high dose, single or two shots; five or six received placebo; per-sample allocation not given. Sample collection was performed on day 63 after the first vaccine or placebo injection. Notes on the study in general: Substantial response breadth was reportedly seen for spike-specific CD8+ and CD4+ T cells after vaccination. Vaccine recipients surpassed placebo recipients in spike-specific TCR breadth.

Material: peripheral blood, obtained in a trial of Ad26.COV2.S vaccine versus placebo. The TCR originated in a person between 18 and 59 years old who received the Ad26.COV2.S COVID-19 vaccine or a placebo.

Here the CDR3 reads CASSLVRGSAPGEQYF. CDR3 bases: TGTGCCAGCAGCTTAGTTAGGGGGAGCGCACCCGGCGAGCAGTACTTC. The chain joins TRBV11-1 to TRBJ2-7; D may be TRBD1 (6 bases). The CDR3 totals 16 residues. Trimming cost V 1 base and J 6 bases, with 19 bases left between them. Germline V CDR1 and CDR2: SGHAT, FQDESV (reference sequence). Supplemented by reference TRBV11-1 and TRBJ2-7, the full variable domain reads EAEVAQSPRYKITEKSQAVAFWCDPISGHATLYWYRQILGQGPELLVQFQDESVVDDSQLPKDRFSAERLKGVDSTLKIQPAELGDSAMYLCASSLVRGSAPGEQYFGPGTRLTVT.